This record looks at one T cell receptor beta chain sequence and its context. What it binds is unknown. A far larger clone is off by one base, so a read error is likely. The data were taken from a study of shared clonotypes between healthy human individuals. Whole-study findings and limits: How much donors shared clonotypes was expected to be affected by sequencing depth.

Each PCR replicate run on unsorted PBMC took in about 300 ng DNA, roughly 29,000 T cell genomes. Sequencing was performed with immunoSEQ multiplex PCR; in TCRdb, only in-frame clones are kept and a portion is missing. The sample holds approximately 500,000 clones, roughly 80% seen once. Germline CDR1 is MDHEN and CDR2 is SYDVKM. The CDR3 length is 14 residues. Sequencing input: PBMCs. This TCR derives from a woman in her thirties or forties in good health. Some clones in this sample may be carry-over from other donors' samples. The V call is TRBV28, the J call TRBJ2-1; D possibly corresponds to TRBD2 (6 bases). In nucleotides, the CDR3 is TGTGCCGGCAGCCGCCCCGGAGGGGTGAATGAGCAGTTCTTC. Its protein is CAGSRPGGVNEQFF.